The sequence of this TCR beta chain was determined in a study of cytomegalovirus exposure and HLA in healthy donors. Study results and limitations: Some V segments, TRBV6-2 and TRBV6-3 among them, were indistinguishable and were therefore excluded. Later genetic work tied a missense DCLRE1C variant to beta-chain V and J trimming.

The CDR3 covers 15 residues. CDR1 SGHVS and CDR2 FNYEAQ come from the germline V gene. J gave up 0 bases and V 7 bases, and 8 bases lay outside the gene matches. Notes on this clone: The antigen is unknown.

PCR was performed using 60 Vbeta and 13 Jbeta primers. Per the original data handling: In a later analysis, 80 million or so unique TCR beta chains included roughly 11 million shared by two or more donors. Profiling relied on immunoSEQ multiplex PCR, and the TCRdb table lists in-frame clones only, not all of them. The DNA gave D and trimming, while V, J and clone size come from that table. The sample lists 130,000 to 150,000 clones, roughly three quarters seen once, with about 6.9% in the top ten. This rearrangement joins TRBV7-6 to TRBJ1-1; 7 bases map to TRBD1. This TCR was sampled from a woman between 40 and 55 years old in good health and CMV-seropositive. Sequences were obtained from PBMCs. This CDR3 reads CASTSRDRMNTEAFF. For the CDR3, the DNA is TGTGCCAGCACCTCCCGGGACAGAATGAACACTGAAGCTTTCTTT.